The clone carrying this T cell receptor (beta chain) was counted ten times or more. As yet, its antigen is unknown. This entry is derived from a study of T cell repertoires and leukemia-associated antigens. Turning to the study itself: Effective reads per sample ranged from about 3 to 5.0 million. Findings and limits, study-wide: Expanded clones' antigen specificity and function were not directly tested.

One entry per CDR3 protein, called by TCRdb with MiXCR from the 5' RACE reads. The table includes around 12,000 distinct CDR3 sequences, roughly two fifths detected once. This CDR3 contains 15 residues. Germline V gene data show CDR1 as SGHRS and CDR2 as YFSETQ. Trimming removed 1 base from V and 1 base from J, with 11 bases in between. The J gene is TRBJ1-1, the V gene TRBV5-1; no firm D call. Sequencing was performed on CD3+ T cells sorted from blood and cultured. The receptor's source is a female donor in good health. The CDR3 here is CASSLSGRGNTEAFF. The CDR3 DNA reads as TGCGCCAGCAGCTTGAGTGGGAGAGGGAACACTGAAGCTTTCTTT.